The sequence of this TCR beta chain was determined in a study of T cell repertoires in cytomegalovirus infection (dated by TCRdb to the late 2010s). Concerning the study at large: Peptide stimulations targeted recently identified HLA-C-restricted CMV epitopes, whose presentation resists viral immunomodulation, together with well-studied HLA-B-restricted epitopes. Donor HLA type was relevant to the analysis, as public TCR beta signatures indicated carriage of CMV infection together with the matching HLA type.

Of note for this clonotype: The clone's antigen remains unknown. Per-nucleotide qualities are absent, and no much larger clonotype sits a single base away.

The CDR3, from cysteine to phenylalanine, totals 15 residues. Only the CDR3 region is kept as DNA, spanning 45 bases read in frame from base 1. Trimming removed 6 bases from V and 7 bases from J; the gene matches leave 11 bases unexplained. CDR1 and CDR2 are read off the germline V gene as SGDLS and YYNGEE. Instrument on record: Illumina HiSeq 1500. The raw public reads went through TCRdb reprocessing: fastp at Q25, MiXCR clone calling, in-frame beta chains kept. For every CDR3 protein sequence, its rows merge into one entry that carries the most common genes and DNA. Here the sample has 100,000 to 150,000 distinct CDR3 sequences; around 32% occur a single time. The ten largest account for roughly three fifths of the sample. Study-wide conclusions, independent of this receptor: In both this cohort and an independent cohort of 352 donors, the cumulative frequency of public TCR beta family members distinguished carriers of CMV infection plus the relevant HLA type. The ex vivo response was dominated by HLA-C-restricted CMV-specific TCR beta clonotypes, and the single most frequent clonotype in two of eight donors was supplied by these HLA-C-restricted clonotypes.

The treatment or condition tag for this specimen amounts to: in vitro stimulation with specific CMV peptide epitopes to enrich CMV-specific T cells. The sample here was CD8+ T cells from cultured PBMCs, taken from culture after CMV antigen stimulation. In this chain, TRBV9 is recombined with TRBJ1-4, with 8 central nucleotides matching TRBD1. The receptor's source is a human donor in good health (CMV status not recorded). Some clones in this sample may be carry-over from other donors' samples. The CDR3 loop reads CASNAFGQGGEKLFF. The base sequence is TGTGCCAGCAACGCATTCGGACAGGGAGGTGAAAAACTGTTTTTT.